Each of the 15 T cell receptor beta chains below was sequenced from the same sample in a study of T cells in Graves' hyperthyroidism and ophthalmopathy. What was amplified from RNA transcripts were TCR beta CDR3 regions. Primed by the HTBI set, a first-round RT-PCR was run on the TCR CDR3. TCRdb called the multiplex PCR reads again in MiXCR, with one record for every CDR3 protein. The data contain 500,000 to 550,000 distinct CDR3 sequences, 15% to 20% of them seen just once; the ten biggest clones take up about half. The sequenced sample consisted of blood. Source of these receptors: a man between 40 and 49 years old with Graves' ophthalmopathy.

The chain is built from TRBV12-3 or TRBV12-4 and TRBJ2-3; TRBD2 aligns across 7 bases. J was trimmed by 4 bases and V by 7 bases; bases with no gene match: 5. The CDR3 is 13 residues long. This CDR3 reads CASTRDYSDTQYF. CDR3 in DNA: TGTGCCAGCACCCGGGACTACTCAGATACGCAGTATTTT.

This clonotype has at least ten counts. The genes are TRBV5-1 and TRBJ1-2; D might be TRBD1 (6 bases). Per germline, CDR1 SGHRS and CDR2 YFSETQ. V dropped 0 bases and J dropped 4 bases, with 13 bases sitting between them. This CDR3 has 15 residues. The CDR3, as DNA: TGCGCCAGCAGCTTGGCTTCGAGAGGGGGCTATGGCTACACCTTC. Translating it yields CASSLASRGGYGYTF.

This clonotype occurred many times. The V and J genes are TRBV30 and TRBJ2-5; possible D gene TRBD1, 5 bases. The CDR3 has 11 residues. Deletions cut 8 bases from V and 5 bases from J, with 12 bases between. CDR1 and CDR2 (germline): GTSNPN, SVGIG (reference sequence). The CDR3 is CASQGKETQYF. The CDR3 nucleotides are TGTGCCAGCCAGGGAAAGGAGACCCAGTACTTC.

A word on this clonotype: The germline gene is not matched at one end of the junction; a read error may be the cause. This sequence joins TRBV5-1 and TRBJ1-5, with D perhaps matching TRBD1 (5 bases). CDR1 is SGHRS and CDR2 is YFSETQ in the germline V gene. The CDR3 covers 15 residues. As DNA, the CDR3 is TGCGTCAGCAGCTTGGCCGGGGGGGTTCTAGAGCCCCAGCATTTT. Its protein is CVSSLAGGVLEPQHF.

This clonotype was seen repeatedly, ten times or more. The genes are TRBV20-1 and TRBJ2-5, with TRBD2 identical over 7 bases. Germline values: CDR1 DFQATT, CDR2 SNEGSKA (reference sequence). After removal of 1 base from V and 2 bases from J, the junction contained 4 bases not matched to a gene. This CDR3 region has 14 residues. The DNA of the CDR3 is TGCAGTGCTAGAGGGACTAGTCCACAAGAGACCCAGTACTTC. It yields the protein CSARGTSPQETQYF.

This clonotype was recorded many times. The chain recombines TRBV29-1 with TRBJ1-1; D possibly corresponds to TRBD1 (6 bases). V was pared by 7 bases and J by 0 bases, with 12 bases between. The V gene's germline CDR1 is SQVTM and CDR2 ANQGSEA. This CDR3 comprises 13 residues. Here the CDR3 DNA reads TGCAGCGCAGAGACAGGCATGAACACTGAAGCTTTCTTT. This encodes CSAETGMNTEAFF.

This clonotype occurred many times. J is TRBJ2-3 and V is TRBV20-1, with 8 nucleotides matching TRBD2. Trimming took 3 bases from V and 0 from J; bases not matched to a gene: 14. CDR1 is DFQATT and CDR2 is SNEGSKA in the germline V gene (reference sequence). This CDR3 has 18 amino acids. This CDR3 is CSASVIREGQISTDTQYF. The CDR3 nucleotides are TGCAGTGCTAGTGTTATACGGGAGGGCCAAATAAGCACAGATACGCAGTATTTT.

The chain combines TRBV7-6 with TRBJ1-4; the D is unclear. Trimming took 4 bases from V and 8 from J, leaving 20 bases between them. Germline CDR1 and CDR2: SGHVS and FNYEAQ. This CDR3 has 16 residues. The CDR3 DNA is TGTGCCAGCAGCTCCCTATCGGCGGGGATTGGGGAAAAACTGTTTTTT. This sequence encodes CASSSLSAGIGEKLFF.

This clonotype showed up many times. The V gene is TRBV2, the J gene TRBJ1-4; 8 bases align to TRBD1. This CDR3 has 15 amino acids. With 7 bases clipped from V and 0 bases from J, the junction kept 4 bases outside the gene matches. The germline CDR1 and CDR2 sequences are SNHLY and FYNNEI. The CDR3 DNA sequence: TGTGCCAGCACCTCACAGGGGGCAACTAATGAAAAACTGTTTTTT. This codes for CASTSQGATNEKLFF.

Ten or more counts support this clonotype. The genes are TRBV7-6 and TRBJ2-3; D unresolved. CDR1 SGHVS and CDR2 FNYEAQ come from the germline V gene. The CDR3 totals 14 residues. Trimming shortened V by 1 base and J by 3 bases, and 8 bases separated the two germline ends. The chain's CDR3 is CASSLGRPTDTQYF. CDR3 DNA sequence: TGTGCCAGCAGCTTAGGGCGACCTACAGATACGCAGTATTTT.

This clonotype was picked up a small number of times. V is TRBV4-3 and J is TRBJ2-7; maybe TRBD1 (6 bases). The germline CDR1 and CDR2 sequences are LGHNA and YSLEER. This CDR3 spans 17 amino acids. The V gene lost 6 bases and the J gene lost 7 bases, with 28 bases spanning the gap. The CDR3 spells CASSPGRMTGSTGEQYF. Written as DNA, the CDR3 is TGCGCCAGCAGTCCGGGAAGAATGACAGGTTCAACGGGTGAGCAGTACTTC.

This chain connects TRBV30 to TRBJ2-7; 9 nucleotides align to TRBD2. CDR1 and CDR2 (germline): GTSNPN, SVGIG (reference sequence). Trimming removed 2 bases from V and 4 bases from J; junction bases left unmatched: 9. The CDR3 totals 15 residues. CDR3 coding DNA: TGTGCCTGGAGTACCTCATCCACTAGCGGGTACGAGCAGTACTTC. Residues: CAWSTSSTSGYEQYF.

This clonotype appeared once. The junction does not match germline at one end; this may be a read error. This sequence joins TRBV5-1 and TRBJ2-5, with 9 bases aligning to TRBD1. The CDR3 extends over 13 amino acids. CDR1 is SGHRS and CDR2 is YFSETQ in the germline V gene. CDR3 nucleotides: TGTGCCAGCAGTCGGCCGGGACAGGGATCCGAGTACTTC. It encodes CASSRPGQGSEYF.

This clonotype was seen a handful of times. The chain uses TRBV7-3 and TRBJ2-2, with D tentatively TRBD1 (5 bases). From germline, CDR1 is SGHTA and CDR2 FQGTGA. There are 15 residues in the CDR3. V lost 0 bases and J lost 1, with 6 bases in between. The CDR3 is CASSLTGRNTGELFF. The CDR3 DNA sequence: TGTGCCAGCAGCTTAACGGGGCGGAACACCGGGGAGCTGTTTTTT.

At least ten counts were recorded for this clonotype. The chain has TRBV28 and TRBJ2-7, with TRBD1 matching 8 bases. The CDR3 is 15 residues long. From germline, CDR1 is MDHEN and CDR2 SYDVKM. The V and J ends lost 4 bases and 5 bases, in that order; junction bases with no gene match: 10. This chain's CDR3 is CASSSSPGQEHEQYF. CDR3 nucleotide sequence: TGTGCCAGCAGTTCTTCCCCGGGACAGGAACACGAGCAGTACTTC. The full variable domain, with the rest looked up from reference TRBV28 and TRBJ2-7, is DVKVTQSSRYLVKRTGEKVFLECVQDMDHENMFWYRQDPGLGLRLIYFSYDVKMKEKGDIPEGYSVSREKKERFSLILESASTNQTSMYLCASSSSPGQEHEQYFGPGTRLTVT.